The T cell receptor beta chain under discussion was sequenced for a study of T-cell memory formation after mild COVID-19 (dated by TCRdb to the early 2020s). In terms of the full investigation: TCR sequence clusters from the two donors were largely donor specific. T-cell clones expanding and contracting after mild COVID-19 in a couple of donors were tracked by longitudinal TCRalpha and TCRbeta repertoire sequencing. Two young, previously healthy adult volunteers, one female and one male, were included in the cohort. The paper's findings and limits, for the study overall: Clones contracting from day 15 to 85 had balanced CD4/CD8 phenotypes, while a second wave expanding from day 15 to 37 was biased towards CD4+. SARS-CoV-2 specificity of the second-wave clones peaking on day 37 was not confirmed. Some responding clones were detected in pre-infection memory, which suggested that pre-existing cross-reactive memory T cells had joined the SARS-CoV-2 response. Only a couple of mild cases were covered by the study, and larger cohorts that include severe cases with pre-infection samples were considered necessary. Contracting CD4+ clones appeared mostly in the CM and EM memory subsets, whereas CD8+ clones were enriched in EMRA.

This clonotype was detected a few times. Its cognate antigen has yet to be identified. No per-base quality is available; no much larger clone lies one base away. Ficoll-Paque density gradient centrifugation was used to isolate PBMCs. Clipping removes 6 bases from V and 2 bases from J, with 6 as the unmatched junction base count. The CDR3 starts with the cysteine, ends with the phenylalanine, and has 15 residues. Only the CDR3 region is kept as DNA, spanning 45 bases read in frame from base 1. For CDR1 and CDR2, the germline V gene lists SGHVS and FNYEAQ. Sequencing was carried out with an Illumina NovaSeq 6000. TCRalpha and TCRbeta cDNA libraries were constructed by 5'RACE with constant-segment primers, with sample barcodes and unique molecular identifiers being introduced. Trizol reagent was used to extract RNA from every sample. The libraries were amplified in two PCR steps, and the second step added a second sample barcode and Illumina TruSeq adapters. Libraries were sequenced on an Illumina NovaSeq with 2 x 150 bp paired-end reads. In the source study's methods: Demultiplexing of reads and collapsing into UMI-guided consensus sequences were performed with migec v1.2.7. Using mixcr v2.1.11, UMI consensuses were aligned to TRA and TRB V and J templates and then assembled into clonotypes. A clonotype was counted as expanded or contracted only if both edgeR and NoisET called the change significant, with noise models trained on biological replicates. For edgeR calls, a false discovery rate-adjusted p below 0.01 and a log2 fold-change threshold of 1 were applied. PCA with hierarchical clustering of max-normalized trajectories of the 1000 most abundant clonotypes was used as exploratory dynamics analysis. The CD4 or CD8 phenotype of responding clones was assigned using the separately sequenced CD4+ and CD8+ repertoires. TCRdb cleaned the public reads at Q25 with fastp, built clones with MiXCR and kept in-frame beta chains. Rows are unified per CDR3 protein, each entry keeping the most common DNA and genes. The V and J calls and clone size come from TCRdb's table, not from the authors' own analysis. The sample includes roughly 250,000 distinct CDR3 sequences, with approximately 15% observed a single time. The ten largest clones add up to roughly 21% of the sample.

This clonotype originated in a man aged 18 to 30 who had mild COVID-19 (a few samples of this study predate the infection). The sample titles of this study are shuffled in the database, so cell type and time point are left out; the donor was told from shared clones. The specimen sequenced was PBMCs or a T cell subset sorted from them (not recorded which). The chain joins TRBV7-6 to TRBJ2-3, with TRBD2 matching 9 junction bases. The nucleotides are TGTGCCAGCAGGCCAGAGCGGGGGGTCACAGATACGCAGTATTTT. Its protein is CASRPERGVTDTQYF.